The 27 T cell receptor beta chains given below trace back to one sample, sequenced in a study of cytomegalovirus exposure and HLA in healthy donors. Measured with immunoSEQ multiplex PCR; TCRdb has only the in-frame clones, and not every one. The sample shows about 49,000 clones, roughly nine tenths of them seen only once. Sequenced: PBMCs. The origin of the receptors is a young man in good health and CMV-seronegative.

The gene calls are TRBV5-1 and TRBJ2-6; D uncertain. Germline values: CDR1 SGHRS, CDR2 YFSETQ. The CDR3 totals 15 residues. Trimming took off 2 bases at V and 0 bases at J, with 6 bases between the two ends. Written as DNA, the CDR3 is TGCGCCAGCAGCTTTACTACCTCTGGGGCCAACGTCCTGACTTTC. This gives the protein CASSFTTSGANVLTF.

The rearrangement links TRBV27 to TRBJ2-7; no clear D gene. Germline lookup yields CDR1 MNHEY and CDR2 SMNVEV (reference sequence). The CDR3 runs 13 residues. Trimming removed 2 bases at V and 4 bases at J, with 9 bases between. Here the CDR3 reads CASSLGLTYEQYF. In DNA form, the CDR3 reads TGTGCCAGCAGTTTAGGTCTGACTTACGAGCAGTACTTC.

Only one count was recorded for this clone. The rearrangement uses TRBV6-5 and TRBJ2-7; 8 nucleotides line up with TRBD1. Germline-derived CDR1 and CDR2 are MNHEY and SVGAGI. CDR3 length: 15 amino acids. V was pared by 2 bases and J by 1 base, with 4 bases of the junction left unmatched. CDR3 amino acids: CASSYGQGASYEQYF. The CDR3 bases are TGTGCCAGCAGTTACGGACAGGGCGCATCCTACGAGCAGTACTTC.

In this sample, this clone turned up once. The rearrangement joins TRBV30 to TRBJ2-6, with a tentative D call TRBD1 (6 bases). The CDR3 has 14 amino acids. Per germline, CDR1 GTSNPN and CDR2 SVGIG (reference sequence). The V gene lost 5 bases and the J gene lost 4 bases, with 12 bases spanning the gap. This CDR3 reads CAWATGWGANVLTF. DNA of the CDR3: TGTGCCTGGGCTACAGGGTGGGGGGCCAACGTCCTGACTTTC.

CDR3 DNA: TGTGCCAGCAGAAGGACAGGGGGTCTCACTGAAGCTTTCTTT. It is translated as CASRRTGGLTEAFF. The chain combines TRBV6-5 with TRBJ1-1; 10 nucleotides line up with TRBD1. The CDR3 loop spans 14 amino acids. V shed 6 bases and J 4 bases; nucleotides not matched to a gene: 5. The germline V gene encodes CDR1 MNHEY and CDR2 SVGAGI.

The rearrangement joins TRBV18 to TRBJ1-1; TRBD1 matches 8 bases. This CDR3 has 18 amino acids. J gave up 1 base and V 3 bases, and 13 bases lay outside the gene matches. CDR1 KGHSH and CDR2 LQKENI come from the germline V gene. Here the CDR3 DNA reads TGTGCCAGCTCACCCCTAAGTAGACAGGGGCCGTCGAACACTGAAGCTTTCTTT. Translation gives CASSPLSRQGPSNTEAFF.

This clone was observed a single time. This chain joins TRBV7-9 and TRBJ2-1; D is perhaps TRBD2 (7 bases). Germline V gene lookup returns CDR1 SEHNR and CDR2 FQNEAQ (reference sequence). The V end lost 5 bases, the J end lost 5 bases, and 13 bases lay between the germline ends. The CDR3 runs 14 residues. CDR3 amino acids: CASSLGGPHNEQFF. DNA of the CDR3: TGTGCCAGCAGCCTCGGGGGGCCCCACAATGAGCAGTTCTTC.

The rearrangement links TRBV19 to TRBJ2-7; D may be TRBD1 (5 bases). CDR1 is LNHDA, CDR2 SQIVND, per germline (reference sequence). The V end was cut by 5 bases, the J end by 3 bases, with 5 bases between. The CDR3 totals 11 residues. CDR3 protein: CASSQGYEQYF. The CDR3 nucleotides are TGTGCCAGTAGTCAGGGCTACGAGCAGTACTTC.

This rearrangement joins TRBV5-1 to TRBJ2-1; 8 bases map to TRBD1. With 0 bases clipped from V and 6 bases from J, the junction kept 5 bases outside the gene matches. Per the germline V gene, CDR1 is SGHRS and CDR2 is YFSETQ. The CDR3 sequence is 15 residues long. CDR3 coding DNA: TGCGCCAGCAGCTTGGTTCAGGGGGCTGGCAATGAGCAGTTCTTC. This gives the protein CASSLVQGAGNEQFF.

The chain uses TRBV21-1 and TRBJ1-3. TRBV21-1 is flagged as a pseudogene. The CDR3 is 14 amino acids. This CDR3 is CASSNSVSGNTIYF. In DNA form, the CDR3 reads TGTGCCAGCAGCAACTCGGTCTCTGGAAACACCATATATTTT.

This chain links TRBV11-3 with TRBJ2-3; 7 bases line up with TRBD2. Germline CDR1 SGHNT, CDR2 YENEEA. The length of the CDR3 is 16 residues. V lost 5 bases to trimming and J lost 6 bases; unmatched junction nucleotides: 14. CDR3 coding DNA: TGTGCCAGCAGCAACGCTGGGGGGAGGGCCTGGGATACGCAGTATTTT. Protein: CASSNAGGRAWDTQYF.

This clone was seen only once. V is TRBV5-1 and J is TRBJ1-1, with 12 bases lining up with TRBD1. Germline V CDR1 and CDR2: SGHRS, YFSETQ. V dropped 9 bases and J dropped 8; count of bases not matched to a gene: 8. The CDR3 is 13 residues long. The chain's CDR3 is CATSGTGGAEAFF. In nucleotides, the CDR3 is TGCGCCACCTCCGGGACAGGGGGCGCAGAAGCTTTCTTT.

The V and J genes are TRBV5-1 and TRBJ2-5; D is unresolved. Looked up from germline, CDR1 is SGHRS and CDR2 is YFSETQ. The V and J ends lost 4 bases and 4 bases respectively, with 17 bases between them. CDR3 length: 15 residues. The CDR3 spells CASSPSLRVPETQYF. The CDR3 nucleotides are TGCGCCAGCAGCCCGTCGCTCCGGGTCCCAGAGACCCAGTACTTC.

This chain uses TRBV19 with TRBJ2-1, with D perhaps TRBD1 (5 bases). V lost 5 bases and J 12 bases, leaving 14 bases between the germline ends. CDR3 size: 12 residues. Looked up from germline, CDR1 is LNHDA and CDR2 is SQIVND (reference sequence). CDR3 in DNA: TGTGCCAGTAGTGTCTTGTGGGGCCCGCAGTTCTTC. Translating gives CASSVLWGPQFF.

The chain couples TRBV29-1 to TRBJ2-7; TRBD2 agrees at 8 bases. The CDR3 has 13 amino acids. Trimming cost V 1 base and J 6 bases; bases outside gene matches: 5. The germline V gene encodes CDR1 SQVTM and CDR2 ANQGSEA. This CDR3 is CSVEGPRGGEQYF. The CDR3 DNA follows: TGCAGCGTTGAAGGTCCCCGGGGGGGCGAGCAGTACTTC.

This chain connects TRBV27 to TRBJ1-5; TRBD1 matches 8 bases. In germline, CDR1 is MNHEY, CDR2 SMNVEV (reference sequence). The CDR3 has 19 residues. The ends lost 1 base at V and 7 bases at J; junction bases unmatched: 18. The CDR3 reads CASSLFLRGRTGGGQPQHF. CDR3 DNA sequence: TGTGCCAGCAGTTTATTCCTCAGGGGGCGCACTGGGGGGGGGCAGCCCCAGCATTTT.

The rearrangement joins TRBV28 to TRBJ1-5; 7 bases fit TRBD1. Losses at the gene ends were 5 bases for V and 2 bases for J; bases not matched to a gene: 6. Germline lookup yields CDR1 MDHEN and CDR2 SYDVKM. The CDR3 is 15 residues long. DNA for the CDR3: TGTGCCAGCAGTCCTGACAGGGTGGGCAATCAGCCCCAGCATTTT. Protein: CASSPDRVGNQPQHF.

The chain combines TRBV7-9 with TRBJ2-1; 9 positions agree with TRBD1. This CDR3 has 15 residues. V lost 4 bases to trimming and J lost 6 bases; unmatched junction nucleotides: 7. Germline CDR1 reads SEHNR; CDR2 reads FQNEAQ (reference sequence). In DNA form, the CDR3 reads TGTGCCAGCAGCTCGGGACAGGGTATGAGCAATGAGCAGTTCTTC. This translates into CASSSGQGMSNEQFF.

The genes are TRBV28 and TRBJ2-3; TRBD2 is a possible D gene (7 bases). The CDR3 runs 15 residues. V dropped 4 bases and J dropped 5 bases, with 16 bases sitting between them. Germline V gene lookup returns CDR1 MDHEN and CDR2 SYDVKM. The CDR3, as DNA: TGTGCCAGCAGTTCGGTTGGGGGGGCGCAAGATACGCAGTATTTT. This codes for CASSSVGGAQDTQYF. The variable domain in full, with the rest retrieved from reference TRBV28 and TRBJ2-3, is DVKVTQSSRYLVKRTGEKVFLECVQDMDHENMFWYRQDPGLGLRLIYFSYDVKMKEKGDIPEGYSVSREKKERFSLILESASTNQTSMYLCASSSVGGAQDTQYFGPGTRLTVL.

The chain links TRBV6-4 to TRBJ2-3; TRBD2 matches 11 bases. The CDR3 spans 16 residues. Germline V lookup: CDR1 MRHNA, CDR2 SNTAGT. Unmatched junction bases numbered 4, after V lost 3 bases and J lost 2 bases. CDR3 in amino acids: CASSEGTSGNTDTQYF. As DNA, the CDR3 is TGTGCCAGCAGTGAAGGGACTAGCGGAAACACAGATACGCAGTATTTT.

The V gene is TRBV11-3, the J gene TRBJ1-2; 9 bases are a match to TRBD1. V shed 5 bases, J shed 8 bases, and the junction held 6 bases outside the gene matches. The CDR3 is 13 amino acids. Germline lookup yields CDR1 SGHNT and CDR2 YENEEA. This CDR3 is CASSRTGAEGYTF. In DNA, the CDR3 is TGTGCCAGCAGCCGGACAGGGGCCGAGGGCTACACCTTC.

V gene TRBV5-5 combines with J gene TRBJ2-3; possibly TRBD1 for D (5 bases). V was clipped by 0 bases and J by 2 bases, with 16 bases between them. The CDR3 runs to 17 residues. Germline CDR1 is SGHKS and CDR2 is YYEKEE (reference sequence). CDR3 loop: CASSLARVRTTTDTQYF. CDR3 in DNA: TGTGCCAGCAGCTTGGCCAGGGTCAGAACTACCACAGATACGCAGTATTTT.

This clone was recorded only once. This chain uses TRBV5-1 with TRBJ2-3; perhaps TRBD2 as D (6 bases). Germline CDR1 is SGHRS and CDR2 is YFSETQ. With 3 bases removed from V and 4 bases from J, the gap between germline ends came to 9 bases. The CDR3 totals 13 residues. Written as DNA, the CDR3 is TGCGCCAGCAGCTCCGGGAGTTCAGATACGCAGTATTTT. It encodes CASSSGSSDTQYF.

The rearrangement uses TRBV27 and TRBJ2-1; D remains unclear. The germline gives CDR1 MNHEY, CDR2 SMNVEV (reference sequence). The CDR3 totals 15 residues. V dropped 2 bases and J dropped 2 bases, with 10 bases sitting between them. Here the CDR3 reads CASSLGLAPYNEQFF. DNA of the CDR3: TGTGCCAGCAGTTTAGGTCTGGCCCCCTACAATGAGCAGTTCTTC.

The chain is built from TRBV15 and TRBJ2-3; D perhaps matches TRBD1 (6 bases). The V end lost 1 base, the J end lost 5 bases, and 10 bases lay between the germline ends. CDR1 is LNHNV and CDR2 is YYDKDF in the germline V gene (reference sequence). The CDR3 totals 14 residues. CDR3 residues: CATSRGARGDTQYF. The CDR3 DNA reads as TGTGCCACCAGCAGAGGAGCCAGGGGAGATACGCAGTATTTT.

The CDR3: CASSPTSGGRRETQYF. The DNA for the CDR3 is TGTGCCAGCTCACCTACATCGGGGGGGCGGAGAGAGACCCAGTACTTC. V usage is TRBV18 and J usage is TRBJ2-5, with TRBD2 matching 8 bases. CDR1 KGHSH and CDR2 LQKENI come from the germline V gene. The CDR3 runs 16 residues. Unmatched junction bases numbered 10, after V lost 3 bases and J lost 4 bases.

This chain connects TRBV9 to TRBJ1-3; 8 bases agree with TRBD1. The CDR3 consists of 15 residues. The ends lost 2 bases at V and 2 bases at J; junction bases unmatched: 3. Germline CDR1 reads SGDLS; CDR2 reads YYNGEE. The CDR3 DNA sequence: TGTGCCAGCAGCGTTCTGACAGGGGCTGGAAACACCATATATTTT. Translated: CASSVLTGAGNTIYF.